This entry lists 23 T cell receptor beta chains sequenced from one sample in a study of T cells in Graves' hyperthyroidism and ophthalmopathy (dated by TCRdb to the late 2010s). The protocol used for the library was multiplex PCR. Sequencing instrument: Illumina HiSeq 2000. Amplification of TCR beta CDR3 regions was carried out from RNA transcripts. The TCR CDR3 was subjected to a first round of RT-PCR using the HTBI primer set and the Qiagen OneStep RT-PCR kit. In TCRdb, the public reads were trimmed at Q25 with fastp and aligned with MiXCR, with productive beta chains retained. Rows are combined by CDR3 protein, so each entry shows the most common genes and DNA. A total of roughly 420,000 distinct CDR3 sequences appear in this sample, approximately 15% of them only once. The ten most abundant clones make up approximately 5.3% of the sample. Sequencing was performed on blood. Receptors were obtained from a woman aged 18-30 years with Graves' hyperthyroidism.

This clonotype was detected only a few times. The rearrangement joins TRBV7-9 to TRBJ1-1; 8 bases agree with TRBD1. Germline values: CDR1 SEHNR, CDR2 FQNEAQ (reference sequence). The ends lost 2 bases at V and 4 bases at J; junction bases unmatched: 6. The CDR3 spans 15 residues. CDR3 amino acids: CASSLTGQGFTEAFF. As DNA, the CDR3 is TGTGCCAGCAGCTTAACTGGACAGGGATTCACTGAAGCTTTCTTT.

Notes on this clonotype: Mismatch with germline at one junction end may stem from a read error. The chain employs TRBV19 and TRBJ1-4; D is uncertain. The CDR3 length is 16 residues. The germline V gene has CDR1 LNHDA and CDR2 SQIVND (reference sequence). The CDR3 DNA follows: TGTGCCAGTAGTACATGGGAGCCGGGGATTAATGAAAACCTGTTTTTT. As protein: CASSTWEPGINENLFF.

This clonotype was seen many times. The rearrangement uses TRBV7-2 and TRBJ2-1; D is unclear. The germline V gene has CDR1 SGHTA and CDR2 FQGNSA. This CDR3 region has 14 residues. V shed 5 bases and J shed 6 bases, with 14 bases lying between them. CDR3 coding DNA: TGTGCCAGCAGCCCCGACCTGACCCCCAATGAGCAGTTCTTC. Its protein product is CASSPDLTPNEQFF.

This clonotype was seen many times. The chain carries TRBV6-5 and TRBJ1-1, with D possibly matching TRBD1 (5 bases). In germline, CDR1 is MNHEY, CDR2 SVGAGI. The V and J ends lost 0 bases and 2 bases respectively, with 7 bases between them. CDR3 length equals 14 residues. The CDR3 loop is CASSYSQVNTEAFF. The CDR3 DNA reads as TGTGCCAGCAGTTACTCACAGGTTAACACTGAAGCTTTCTTT.

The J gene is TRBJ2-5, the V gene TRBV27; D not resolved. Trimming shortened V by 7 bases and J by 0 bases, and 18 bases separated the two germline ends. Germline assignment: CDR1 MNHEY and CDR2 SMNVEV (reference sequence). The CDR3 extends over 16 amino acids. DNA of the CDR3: TGTGCCAGCAAACCCCCCCAACAGCCCTACCAAGAGACCCAGTACTTC. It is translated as CASKPPQQPYQETQYF.

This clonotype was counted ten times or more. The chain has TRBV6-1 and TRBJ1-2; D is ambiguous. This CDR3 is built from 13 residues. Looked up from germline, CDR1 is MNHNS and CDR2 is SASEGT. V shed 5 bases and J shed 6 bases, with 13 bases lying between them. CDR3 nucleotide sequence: TGTGCCAGCAGTTACAGTGGGTGGGATGGCTACACCTTC. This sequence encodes CASSYSGWDGYTF.

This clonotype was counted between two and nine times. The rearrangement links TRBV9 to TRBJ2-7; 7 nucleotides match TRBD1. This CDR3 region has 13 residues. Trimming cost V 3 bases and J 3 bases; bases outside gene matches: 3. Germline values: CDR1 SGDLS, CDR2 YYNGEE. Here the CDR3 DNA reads TGTGCCAGCAGCGAAGGGACAGACTACGAGCAGTACTTC. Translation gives CASSEGTDYEQYF.

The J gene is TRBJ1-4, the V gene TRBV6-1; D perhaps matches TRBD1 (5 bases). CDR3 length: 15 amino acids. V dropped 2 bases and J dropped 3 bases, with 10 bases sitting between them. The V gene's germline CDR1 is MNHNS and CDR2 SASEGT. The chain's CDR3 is CASSEWGTSNEKLFF. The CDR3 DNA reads TGTGCCAGCAGTGAATGGGGGACGTCTAATGAAAAACTGTTTTTT.

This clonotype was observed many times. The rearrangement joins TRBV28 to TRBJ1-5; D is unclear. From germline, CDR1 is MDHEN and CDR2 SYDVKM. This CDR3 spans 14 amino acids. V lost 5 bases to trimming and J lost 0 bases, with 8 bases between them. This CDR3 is CASSRTASNQPQHF. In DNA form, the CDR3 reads TGTGCCAGCAGTAGGACGGCTAGCAATCAGCCCCAGCATTTT.

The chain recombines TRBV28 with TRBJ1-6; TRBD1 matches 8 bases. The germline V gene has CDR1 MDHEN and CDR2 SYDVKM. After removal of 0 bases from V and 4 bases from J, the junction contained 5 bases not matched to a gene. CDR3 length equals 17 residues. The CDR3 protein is CASSLWAGGMYNSPLHF. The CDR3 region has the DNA TGTGCCAGCAGTTTATGGGCAGGGGGCATGTATAATTCACCCCTCCACTTT.

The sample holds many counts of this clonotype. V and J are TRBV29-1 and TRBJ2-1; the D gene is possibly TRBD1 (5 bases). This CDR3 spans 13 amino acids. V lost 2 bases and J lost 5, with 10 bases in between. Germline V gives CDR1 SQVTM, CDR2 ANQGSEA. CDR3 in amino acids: CSVERTQDNEQFF. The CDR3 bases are TGCAGCGTTGAAAGGACACAAGACAATGAGCAGTTCTTC.

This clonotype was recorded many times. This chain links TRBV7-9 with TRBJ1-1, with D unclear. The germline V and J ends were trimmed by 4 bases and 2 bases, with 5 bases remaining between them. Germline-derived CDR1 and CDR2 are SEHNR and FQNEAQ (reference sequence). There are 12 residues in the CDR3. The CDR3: CASSSKNTEAFF. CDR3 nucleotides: TGTGCCAGCAGCTCAAAAAACACTGAAGCTTTCTTT.

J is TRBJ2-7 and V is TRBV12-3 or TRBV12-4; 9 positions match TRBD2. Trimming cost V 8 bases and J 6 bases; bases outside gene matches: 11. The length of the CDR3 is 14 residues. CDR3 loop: CASVGGLALGEQYF. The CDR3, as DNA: TGTGCCAGCGTAGGGGGACTAGCTTTAGGCGAGCAGTACTTC.

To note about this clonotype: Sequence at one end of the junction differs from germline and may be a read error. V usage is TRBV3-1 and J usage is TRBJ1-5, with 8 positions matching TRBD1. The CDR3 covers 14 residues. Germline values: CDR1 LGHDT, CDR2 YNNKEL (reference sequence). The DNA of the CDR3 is TGTACCAGCAGCCATGGACAGGGCGGTCAGCCCCAGCATTTT. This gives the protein CTSSHGQGGQPQHF.

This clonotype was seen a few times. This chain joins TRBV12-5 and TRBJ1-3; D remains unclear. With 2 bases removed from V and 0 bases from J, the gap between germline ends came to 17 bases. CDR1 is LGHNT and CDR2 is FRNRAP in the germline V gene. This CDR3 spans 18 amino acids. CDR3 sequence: CASGLRSLVGFSGNTIYF. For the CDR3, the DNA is TGTGCTAGTGGTTTGAGGTCGTTGGTCGGGTTCTCTGGAAACACCATATATTTT.

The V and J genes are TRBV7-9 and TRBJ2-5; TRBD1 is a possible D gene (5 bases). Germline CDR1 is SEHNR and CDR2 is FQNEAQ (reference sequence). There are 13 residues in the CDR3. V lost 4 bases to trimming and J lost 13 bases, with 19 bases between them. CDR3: CASSSVNGRETYF. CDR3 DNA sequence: TGTGCCAGCAGCTCTGTAAATGGCAGGGAAACGTACTTC. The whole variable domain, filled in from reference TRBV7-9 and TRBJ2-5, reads DTGVSQNPRHKITKRGQNVTFRCDPISEHNRLYWYRQTLGQGPEFLTYFQNEAQLEKSRLLSDRFSAERPKGSFSTLEIQRTEQGDSAMYLCASSSVNGRETYFGPGTRLLVL.

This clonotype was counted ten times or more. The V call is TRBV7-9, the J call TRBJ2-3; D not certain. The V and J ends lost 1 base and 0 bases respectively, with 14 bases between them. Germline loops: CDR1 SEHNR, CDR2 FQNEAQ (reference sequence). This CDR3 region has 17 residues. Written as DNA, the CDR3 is TGTGCCAGCAGCTTAGGAGTCGGTGATGTTAGCACAGATACGCAGTATTTT. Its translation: CASSLGVGDVSTDTQYF.

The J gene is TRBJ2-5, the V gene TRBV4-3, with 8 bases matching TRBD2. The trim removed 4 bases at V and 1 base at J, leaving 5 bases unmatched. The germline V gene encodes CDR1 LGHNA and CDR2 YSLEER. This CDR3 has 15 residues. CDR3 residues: CASSPGGGFQETQYF. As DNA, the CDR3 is TGCGCCAGCAGCCCGGGAGGGGGGTTCCAAGAGACCCAGTACTTC.

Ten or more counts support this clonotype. This chain's CDR3 is CASSSTGTANTIYF. CDR3 DNA: TGTGCCAGCAGTTCAACCGGGACGGCAAACACCATATATTTT. V and J are TRBV12-3 or TRBV12-4 and TRBJ1-3; maybe TRBD1 (5 bases). V shed 4 bases and J shed 6 bases, with 13 bases lying between them. CDR3 length equals 14 residues.

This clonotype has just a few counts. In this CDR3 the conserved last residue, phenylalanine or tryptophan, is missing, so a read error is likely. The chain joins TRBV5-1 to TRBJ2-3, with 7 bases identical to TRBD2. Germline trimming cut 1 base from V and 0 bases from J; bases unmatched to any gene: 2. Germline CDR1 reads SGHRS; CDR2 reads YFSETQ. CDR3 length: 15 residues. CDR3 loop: CASSLSGISTDTQYL. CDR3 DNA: TGCGCCAGCAGCTTGAGCGGGATTAGCACAGATACGCAGTATCTT.

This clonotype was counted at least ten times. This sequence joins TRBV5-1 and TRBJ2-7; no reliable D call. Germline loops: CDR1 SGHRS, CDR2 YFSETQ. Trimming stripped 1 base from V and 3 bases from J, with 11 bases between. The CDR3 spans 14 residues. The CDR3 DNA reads TGCGCCAGCAGCTTGAAAGGCCCCAACTACGAGCAGTACTTC. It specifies CASSLKGPNYEQYF.

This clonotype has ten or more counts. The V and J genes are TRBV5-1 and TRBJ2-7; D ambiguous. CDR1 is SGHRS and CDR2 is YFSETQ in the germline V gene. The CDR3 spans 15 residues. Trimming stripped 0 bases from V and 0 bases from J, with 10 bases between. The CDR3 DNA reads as TGCGCCAGCAGCTTGGGTGGTCCCCTCTCCTACGAGCAGTACTTC. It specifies CASSLGGPLSYEQYF.

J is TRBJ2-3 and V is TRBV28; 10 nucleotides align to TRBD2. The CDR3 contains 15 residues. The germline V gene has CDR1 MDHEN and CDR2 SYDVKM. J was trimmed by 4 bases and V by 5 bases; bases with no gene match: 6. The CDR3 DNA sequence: TGTGCCAGCAGTGCCCCCCTAGCGGGAGCAGATACGCAGTATTTT. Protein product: CASSAPLAGADTQYF.